Listed below are T cell receptor beta chains from one sample, sequenced in a study of cytomegalovirus exposure and HLA in healthy donors. Clones were sequenced by immunoSEQ multiplex PCR, and TCRdb holds only the in-frame ones, with some missing. The top ten hold around 1.6% of the sample, which has 150,000 to 200,000 clones, 77% seen once. Sequenced input: PBMCs. The receptors here all came from a woman aged 30 to 39 in good health and CMV-seronegative. Both conserved end residues are part of each CDR3. D genes are given only for firm matches. Clone size appears in some rows only: once, few, many, or a class for an expanded clone.

clone_size	v_call	d_call	j_call	cdr3_aa
-	TRBV27	-	TRBJ1-2	CASSLFYSSSGYGYTF
-	TRBV10-3	-	TRBJ1-1	CAISGANMNTEAFF
-	TRBV7-8	TRBD1	TRBJ2-7	CASSSRQGRYEQYF
-	TRBV5-8	-	TRBJ2-3	CASSELVGTDTQYF
-	TRBV4-2	-	TRBJ1-1	CASSQDLRGRAEAFF
-	TRBV11-3	-	TRBJ2-3	CASSYSLDTQYF
-	TRBV2	TRBD1	TRBJ1-1	CATRNRGHTEAFF
-	TRBV5-4	-	TRBJ1-3	CASRLNGGNTIYF
few	TRBV28	TRBD1	TRBJ2-7	CASSFGTGAYEQYF
-	TRBV30	-	TRBJ1-6	CAQNGGINSPLHF
-	TRBV5-1	-	TRBJ1-5	CASSLAGYSDQPQHF
-	TRBV6-4	-	TRBJ1-1	CASSGGVEEDTEAFF
few	TRBV28	-	TRBJ2-7	CASSLDFGLQYF
-	TRBV5-4	TRBD1	TRBJ2-5	CASSLDRGRETQYF
-	TRBV25-1	-	TRBJ1-2	CASSELRAGGTTNYGYTF
-	TRBV5-1	-	TRBJ1-5	CATEIRNSNQPQHF
-	TRBV5-1	-	TRBJ1-3	CASSPDIQSSGNTIYF
-	TRBV5-1	TRBD2	TRBJ2-5	CASSFSRGGEETQYF
-	TRBV30	-	TRBJ2-5	CAWRSAGAKETQYF
-	TRBV7-2	-	TRBJ1-6	CASSEDSGRGSPLHF
few	TRBV7-9	-	TRBJ2-7	CASSLGGRGYEQYF
-	TRBV6-4	-	TRBJ2-7	CASRRRAYEQYF
few	TRBV19	-	TRBJ2-7	CASSSRDEQYF
few	TRBV7-9	-	TRBJ2-7	CASGPGQPYEQYF
-	TRBV18	-	TRBJ1-1	CASSPEKSGTEAFF
-	TRBV27	TRBD1	TRBJ1-1	CASSGDRVVTEAFF
-	TRBV5-1	-	TRBJ2-1	CASSYTGYSSPYNEQFF
few	TRBV4-2	TRBD2	TRBJ2-7	CASSQDRGTGGRLYEQYF
-	TRBV27	-	TRBJ1-5	CASRSAGHLNQPQHF
-	TRBV7-8	-	TRBJ1-3	CASSRGSNSGNTIYF
few	TRBV7-9	-	TRBJ2-6	CASLRPGANVLTF
-	TRBV15	-	TRBJ1-2	CATSGGAYGYTF
-	TRBV30	-	TRBJ1-4	CAWSATGGASEKLFF
few	TRBV7-9	-	TRBJ1-1	CASSWGADTEAFF
-	TRBV27	TRBD2	TRBJ2-1	CASSLSGSGRSLF
-	TRBV9	TRBD2	TRBJ2-1	CASSVPAGGSYNEQFF
-	TRBV4-1	TRBD1	TRBJ2-7	CASSHFNRGEQYF
-	TRBV4-1	-	TRBJ2-7	CASSQADFLGGGTYEQYF
-	TRBV18	-	TRBJ2-1	CASSPRREGDNEQFF
-	TRBV28	TRBD1	TRBJ1-1	CASSLRTGGDTEAFF
-	TRBV2	TRBD1	TRBJ2-1	CASSDHRGRYNEQFF
-	TRBV7-2	-	TRBJ2-5	CASNKDRTQETQYF
-	TRBV19	TRBD1	TRBJ1-2	CASSPIGGQGASNGYTF
-	TRBV4-1	-	TRBJ2-7	CASSQAQGQNYEQYF
-	TRBV28	-	TRBJ2-5	CASSLMVAGRQETQYF
-	TRBV6-5	-	TRBJ1-2	CASSYSAREGYTF
-	TRBV9	-	TRBJ2-3	CASSVYIAATDTQYF
-	TRBV2	TRBD2	TRBJ2-3	CASSTSGGYTDTQYF
-	TRBV9	-	TRBJ2-3	CASSVEGGARPQYF
-	TRBV27	TRBD1	TRBJ1-2	CASSSQDRGRLGYTF
-	TRBV4-1	TRBD1	TRBJ1-2	CASSQEGAMTGSDYGYTF
-	TRBV7-2	-	TRBJ1-1	CASSLWQGTEAFF